This T cell receptor (beta chain) is drawn from a study of post-analysis software for immune sequencing data (dated by TCRdb to the mid-2010s). Background for the entire study: Recorded disease courses included relapsing-remitting, secondary progressive and progressive-relapsing multiple sclerosis, with some patients lacking subtype annotation. The patient repertoires were set against under 13 previously published healthy control repertoires from donors whose ages ranged from roughly 6 to 26 years. A subset of samples was prepared in parallel using single-end sample barcoding, then pooled and co-amplified after Illumina adapter ligation. Results the study describes overall, beyond this receptor: Multiple sclerosis patients had significantly lower normalized Chao1 diversity than controls, a result that suggests substantial peripheral T-cell clonal expansion. Direct clustering with F measure revealed strong co-clustering of samples prepared in the same batch, which led to a batch-effect correction. The multiple sclerosis patient group was slightly younger than the control group.

This clonotype is a singleton in its sample. Its antigen is still unknown. Base qualities are not recorded, but no much larger clone differs from it by a single base. Just one read gives weak support. TCR beta repertoires were profiled from peripheral blood of more than ten young patients with multiple sclerosis to demonstrate the VDJtools post-analysis software. The multiple sclerosis patients were children and adolescents ranging in age from 6 to 15 years. The method was PCR. The run used an Illumina HiSeq 2500. To reduce PCR and sequencing biases, unique molecular identifiers were built into the TCR beta cDNA libraries. Roughly 500,000 cDNA molecules were obtained per 1 to 10 million input T cells, so each molecule approximated one T cell. The same protocol used for the earlier healthy control dataset was applied to prepare and sequence the patient libraries. Within a given batch, samples were prepared together, multiplexed and sequenced on the same HiSeq lane. The original pipeline was this. Raw barcoded reads were processed with MIGEC, and single-read molecular identifier groups were discarded before consensus assembly and CDR3 extraction. VDJtools was used for post-analysis of the clonotype tables, with diversity normalized by down-sampling every dataset to the smallest sample size. Repertoire overlap clustering matched CDR3 amino acid but not nucleotide sequences to correct batch-related cross-sample contamination. The public reads were quality trimmed at Q25 with fastp and then assembled into clones with MiXCR by TCRdb, keeping productive beta chains. Every distinct CDR3 protein forms one entry, paired with its most common genes and DNA. In this record, the V and J calls reflect TCRdb's handling and not the investigators' own analysis. This sample holds a few hundred thousand distinct CDR3 sequences; around 34% were observed only once. The leading ten clones occupy less than 6% of the sample.

This clonotype originated in a girl aged 5-17 years with multiple sclerosis. Sequenced sample: blood.

In nucleotides, the sequence is TGTGCCAGTAGTATGGGGCCGGTGAGGAACACTGAAGCTTTCTTT. The translation is CASSMGPVRNTEAFF. The rearrangement joined TRBV19 to TRBJ1-1; the D gene is possibly TRBD1, with 5 bases matching. Trimming removed 3 bases from V and 1 base from J, leaving 12 bases between the germline ends. The germline V gene (reference sequence) sets CDR1 to LNHDA and CDR2 to SQIVND. The CDR3 covers 15 residues, taking in both the cysteine and the phenylalanine. Only the CDR3 DNA is retained, 45 bases long and in frame from the first base.